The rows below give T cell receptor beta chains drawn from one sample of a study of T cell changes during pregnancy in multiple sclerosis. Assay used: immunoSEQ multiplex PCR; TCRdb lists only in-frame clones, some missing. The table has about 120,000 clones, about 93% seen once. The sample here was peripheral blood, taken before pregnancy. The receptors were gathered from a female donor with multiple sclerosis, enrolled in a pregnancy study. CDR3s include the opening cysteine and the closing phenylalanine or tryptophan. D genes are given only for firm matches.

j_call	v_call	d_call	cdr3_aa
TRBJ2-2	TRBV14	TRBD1	CASSQDWGTGPTGELFF
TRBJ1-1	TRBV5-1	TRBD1	CASSFRWDRQNTEAFF
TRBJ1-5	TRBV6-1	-	CASSANQPQHF
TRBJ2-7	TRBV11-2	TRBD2	CASSSLSGSPAEQYF
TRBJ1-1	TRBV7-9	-	CASSLAGEGNTEAFF
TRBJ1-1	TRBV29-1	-	CSVEDVWAGTEAFF
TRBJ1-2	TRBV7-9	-	CASSLPRGGVDYGYTF
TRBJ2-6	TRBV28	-	CASRKPWETGANVLTF
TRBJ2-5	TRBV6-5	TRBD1	CASSYGQGVGTQYF
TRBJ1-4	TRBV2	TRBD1	CASSEERTGGFLSNEKLFF
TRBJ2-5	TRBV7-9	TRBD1	CASSRTGEETQYF
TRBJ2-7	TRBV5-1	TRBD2	CASSSERGGYEQYF
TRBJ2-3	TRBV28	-	CASSSRGLGYTDTQYF
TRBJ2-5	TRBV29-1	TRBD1	CSVRVRTGDETQYF
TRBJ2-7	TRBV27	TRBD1	CASPVSRDSRSNYEQYF
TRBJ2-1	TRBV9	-	CASSPQGYNEQFF
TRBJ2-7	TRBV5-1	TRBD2	CASSAAGATYEQYF
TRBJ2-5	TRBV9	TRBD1	CASSGDRDETQYF
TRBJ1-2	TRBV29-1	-	CSVDLGAGAYGYTF
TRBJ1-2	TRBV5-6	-	CASSSVWGEANYGYTF
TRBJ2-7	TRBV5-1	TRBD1	CASSGDGTVVSYEQYF
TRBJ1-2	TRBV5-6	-	CASSFDSNYGYTF
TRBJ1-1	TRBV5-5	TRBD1	CASSLGTGVTEAFF
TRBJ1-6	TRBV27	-	CASSFRSSNSPLHF
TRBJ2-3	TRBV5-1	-	CASSLDKHTQYF
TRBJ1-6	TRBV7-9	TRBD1	CASSRPGQGHSPLHF
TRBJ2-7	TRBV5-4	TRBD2	CASSISGSSYEQYF
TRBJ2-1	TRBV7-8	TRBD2	CASSQRGVPYNEQFF
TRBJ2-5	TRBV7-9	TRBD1	CASSLSGQGGETQYF
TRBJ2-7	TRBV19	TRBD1	CASSIRDRPYEQYF
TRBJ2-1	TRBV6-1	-	CASHRASGSNEQFF
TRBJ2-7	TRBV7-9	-	CASSLAGEQYF
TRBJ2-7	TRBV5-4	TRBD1	CASSRTGTGDYEQYF
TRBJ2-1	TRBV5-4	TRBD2	CASSLGTSGGSSYNEQFF
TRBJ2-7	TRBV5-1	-	CASSPSLSSYEQYF
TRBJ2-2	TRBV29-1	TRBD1	CSVFLQGGLTGELFF
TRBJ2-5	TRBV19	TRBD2	CASSPHRLAGGQETQYF
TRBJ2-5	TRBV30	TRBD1	CAWIKWTGVRETQYF
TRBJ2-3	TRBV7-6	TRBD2	CASSLVAGASTDTQYF
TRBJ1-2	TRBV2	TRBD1	CASPNNRTGGNYGYTF
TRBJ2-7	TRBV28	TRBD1	CASSPGTGGPYEQYF
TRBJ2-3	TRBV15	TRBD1	CATSRGDRGTDTQYF
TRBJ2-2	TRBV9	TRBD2	CASSAGRTSGRASGELFF